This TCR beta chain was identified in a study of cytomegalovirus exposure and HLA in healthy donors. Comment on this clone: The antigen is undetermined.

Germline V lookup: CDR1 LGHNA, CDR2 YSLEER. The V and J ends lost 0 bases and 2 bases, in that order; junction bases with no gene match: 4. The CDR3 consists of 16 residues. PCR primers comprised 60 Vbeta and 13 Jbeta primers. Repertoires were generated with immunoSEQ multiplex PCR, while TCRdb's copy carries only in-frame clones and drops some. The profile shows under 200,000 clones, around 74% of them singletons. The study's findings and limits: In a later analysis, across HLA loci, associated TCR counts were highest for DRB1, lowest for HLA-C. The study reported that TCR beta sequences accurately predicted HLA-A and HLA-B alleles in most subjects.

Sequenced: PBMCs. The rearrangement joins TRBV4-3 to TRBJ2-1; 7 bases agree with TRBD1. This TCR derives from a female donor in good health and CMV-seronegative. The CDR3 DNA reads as TGCGCCAGCAGCCAAGATGGGCAGGGGGCCTACAATGAGCAGTTCTTC. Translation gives CASSQDGQGAYNEQFF.